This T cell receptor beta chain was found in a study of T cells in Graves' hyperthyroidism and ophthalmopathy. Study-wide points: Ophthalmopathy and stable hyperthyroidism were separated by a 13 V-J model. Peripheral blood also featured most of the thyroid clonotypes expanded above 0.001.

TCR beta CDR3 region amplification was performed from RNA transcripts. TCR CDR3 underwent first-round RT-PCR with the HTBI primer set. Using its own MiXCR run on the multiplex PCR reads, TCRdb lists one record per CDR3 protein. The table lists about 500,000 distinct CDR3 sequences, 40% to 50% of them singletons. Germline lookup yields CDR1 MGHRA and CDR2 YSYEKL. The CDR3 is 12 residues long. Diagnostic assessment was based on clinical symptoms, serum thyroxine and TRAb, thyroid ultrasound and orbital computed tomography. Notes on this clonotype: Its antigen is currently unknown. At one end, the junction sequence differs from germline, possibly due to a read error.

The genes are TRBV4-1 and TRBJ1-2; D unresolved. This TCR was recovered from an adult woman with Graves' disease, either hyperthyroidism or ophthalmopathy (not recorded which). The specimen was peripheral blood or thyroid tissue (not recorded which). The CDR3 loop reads CASSLNNYGYTF. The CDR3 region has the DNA TGTGCCAGCAGTTTAAATAACTATGGCTACACCTTC.